These 18 T cell receptor beta chains were all obtained from the same sample, sequenced in a study of blood T cells in healthy people across ages (dated by TCRdb to between 2014 and 2016). Libraries were prepared through 5' RACE. The data were produced on an Illumina HiSeq 2500. The second PCR ran for about 7 to 11 cycles and used a J-beta primer mix along with a sample-barcoded 5' primer. The raw public data were reprocessed by TCRdb itself: fastp quality trimming at Q25, MiXCR clonotype calling, in-frame beta chains only. Each record represents a unique CDR3 protein, reported with the most common genes and DNA among its rows. Here the sample has about 800,000 distinct CDR3 sequences; 25% occur a single time. Together, the top ten hold more than 3% of the sample. These records were also assigned to another study, of T cells of mothers and their children.

The sample taken for sequencing was blood. All receptors come from a boy aged 5-17 years in good health.

The chain joins TRBV29-1 to TRBJ2-3; unclear D gene. Germline V CDR1 and CDR2: SQVTM, ANQGSEA. This CDR3 spans 13 amino acids. V gave up 3 bases and J gave up 6 bases, with 13 bases separating them. Here the CDR3 DNA reads TGCAGCGTTGACGTCGGTTTGGGGGATACGCAGTATTTT. Protein product: CSVDVGLGDTQYF.

This chain connects TRBV10-3 to TRBJ2-1; D is unclear. Trimming cost V 0 bases and J 2 bases, with 5 bases left between them. Germline V lookup: CDR1 ENHRY, CDR2 SYGVKD. The length of the CDR3 is 14 residues. The CDR3 DNA reads TGTGCCATCAGTGAGTCAGGGACCTACAATGAGCAGTTCTTC. This sequence encodes CAISESGTYNEQFF.

This clonotype occurred once. V usage is TRBV27 and J usage is TRBJ2-1; maybe TRBD2 (6 bases). The germline V gene encodes CDR1 MNHEY and CDR2 SMNVEV (reference sequence). The length of the CDR3 is 14 residues. Trimming removed 8 bases from V and 11 bases from J, with 22 bases in between. DNA of the CDR3: TGTGCCAGCGGAAGGGACTCGCATTCGTATAAGCAGTTCTTC. Encoded protein: CASGRDSHSYKQFF.

This clonotype showed up just a few times. J is TRBJ2-7 and V is TRBV9, with 7 bases aligning to TRBD2. The trim removed 4 bases at V and 0 bases at J, leaving 7 bases unmatched. CDR1 is SGDLS, CDR2 YYNGEE, per germline. This CDR3 has 15 residues. The CDR3 here is CASSSSGEISYEQYF. CDR3 DNA sequence: TGTGCCAGCAGCTCAAGCGGGGAAATCTCCTACGAGCAGTACTTC. The full variable domain, in which reference TRBV9 and TRBJ2-7 provide the parts outside the CDR3, is DSGVTQTPKHLITATGQRVTLRCSPRSGDLSVYWYQQSLDQGLQFLIQYYNGEERAKGNILERFSAQQFPDLHSELNLSSLELGDSALYFCASSSSGEISYEQYFGPGTRLTVT.

The chain joins TRBV6-6 to TRBJ2-1, with D possibly being TRBD2 (6 bases). Trimming took off 0 bases at V and 3 bases at J, with 12 bases between the two ends. CDR3 size: 16 residues. Germline V gives CDR1 MNHNY, CDR2 SVGAGI (reference sequence). CDR3 coding DNA: TGTGCCAGCAGTTACTCGACAACGGGACTCTACAATGAGCAGTTCTTC. It specifies CASSYSTTGLYNEQFF.

The rearrangement uses TRBV30 and TRBJ2-7, with 7 bases identical to TRBD1. Germline V gene lookup returns CDR1 GTSNPN and CDR2 SVGIG (reference sequence). With 3 bases clipped from V and 6 bases from J, the junction kept 11 bases outside the gene matches. The CDR3 is 14 residues long. CDR3 sequence (DNA): TGTGCCTGGAGGCTCCGGGACAGACCGGCCGAGCAGTACTTC. It codes for CAWRLRDRPAEQYF. The full variable domain, with the rest looked up from reference TRBV30 and TRBJ2-7, is SQTIHQWPATLVQPVGSPLSLECTVEGTSNPNLYWYRQAAGRGLQLLFYSVGIGQISSEVPQNLSASRPQDRQFILSSKKLLLSDSGFYLCAWRLRDRPAEQYFGPGTRLTVT.

This clonotype was picked up a small number of times. One end of the junction fails to match germline, which may point to a read error. V is TRBV10-3 and J is TRBJ2-5, with D possibly being TRBD2 (6 bases). The CDR3 totals 11 residues. CDR1 is ENHRY, CDR2 SYGVKD, per germline. The chain's CDR3 is CATGGGETQYF. Here the CDR3 DNA reads TGCGCTACCGGTGGAGGGGAGACCCAGTACTTC.

The table lists this clonotype with a few counts. The chain carries TRBV6-1 and TRBJ2-7; D is possibly TRBD1 or TRBD2 (6 bases each). V shed 4 bases and J shed 1 base, with 14 bases lying between them. CDR1 is MNHNS and CDR2 is SASEGT in the germline V gene. The CDR3 is 15 residues long. The CDR3 protein is CASSVEGHPSYEQYF. The CDR3 coding sequence is TGTGCCAGCAGTGTGGAGGGACACCCTTCCTACGAGCAGTACTTC.

The genes are TRBV15 and TRBJ2-2, with D perhaps matching TRBD2 (7 bases). Trimming shortened V by 3 bases and J by 6 bases, and 11 bases separated the two germline ends. From germline, CDR1 is LNHNV and CDR2 YYDKDF (reference sequence). The CDR3 contains 14 residues. The DNA for the CDR3 is TGTGCCACCAGCAGGCTGGGGGGGCCCGGGGAGCTGTTTTTT. Protein product: CATSRLGGPGELFF.

There are a few counts of this clonotype. V usage is TRBV29-1 and J usage is TRBJ1-2; weak D call: TRBD1 (6 bases). Germline V gene lookup returns CDR1 SQVTM and CDR2 ANQGSEA. There are 12 residues in the CDR3. V lost 0 bases, J lost 8 bases, and 10 bases lay in between. The chain's CDR3 is CSVEEYREGYTF. In nucleotides, the CDR3 is TGCAGCGTTGAAGAGTACAGGGAAGGCTACACCTTC.

This clonotype was picked up a small number of times. The V call is TRBV2, the J call TRBJ2-1, with 11 positions matching TRBD2. Germline V lookup: CDR1 SNHLY, CDR2 FYNNEI. This CDR3 comprises 14 residues. J gave up 7 bases and V 9 bases, and 8 bases lay outside the gene matches. The CDR3 spells CASKWLAGGNEQFF. The CDR3 bases are TGTGCCAGTAAGTGGCTAGCGGGAGGTAATGAGCAGTTCTTC. Full variable domain (remainder filled in from reference TRBV2 and TRBJ2-1): EPEVTQTPSHQVTQMGQEVILRCVPISNHLYFYWYRQILGQKVEFLVSFYNNEISEKSEIFDDQFSVERPDGSNFTLKIRSTKLEDSAMYFCASKWLAGGNEQFFGPGTRLTVL.

The V and J genes are TRBV4-3 and TRBJ2-7; 7 bases agree with TRBD2. Unmatched junction bases numbered 6, after V lost 3 bases and J lost 1 base. Looked up from germline, CDR1 is LGHNA and CDR2 is YSLEER. The CDR3 consists of 15 residues. The CDR3 region has the DNA TGCGCCAGCAGCCAGAGTGCGGGACTATCCTACGAGCAGTACTTC. Encoded protein: CASSQSAGLSYEQYF.

The chain carries TRBV27 and TRBJ2-7; TRBD2 aligns across 7 bases. This CDR3 is built from 14 residues. Germline assignment: CDR1 MNHEY and CDR2 SMNVEV (reference sequence). With V trimmed by 3 bases and J by 4 bases, 6 bases remained unmatched. This CDR3 reads CASSFSGGGYEQYF. The CDR3, as DNA: TGTGCCAGCAGTTTTAGTGGGGGGGGGTACGAGCAGTACTTC.

This clonotype was counted at least ten times. The chain couples TRBV9 to TRBJ2-5; D might be TRBD1 or TRBD2, each matching 5 bases. The J call could be wrong; TRBJ2-7 is a better fit for the DNA end. Germline V gives CDR1 SGDLS, CDR2 YYNGEE. The CDR3 length is 15 residues. In DNA, the CDR3 is TGTGCCAGCAGCGTAGAGTCGGGGCCGACCTACGAGCAGTACTTC. This encodes CASSVESGPTYEQYF.

This chain uses TRBV11-2 with TRBJ2-5, with 11 bases fitting TRBD2. The J call is doubtful: the DNA matches TRBJ2-7 better. Germline loops: CDR1 SGHAT, CDR2 FQNNGV. This CDR3 spans 15 amino acids. The CDR3 DNA follows: TGTGCCAGCAGCTTTACCGGGACTAGCGGCTACGAGCAGTACTTC. Its translation: CASSFTGTSGYEQYF.

This clonotype appeared a few times. The chain recombines TRBV20-1 with TRBJ2-1, with 8 positions matching TRBD2. J was trimmed by 8 bases and V by 4 bases; bases with no gene match: 16. Germline CDR1 is DFQATT and CDR2 is SNEGSKA (reference sequence). The CDR3 loop spans 16 amino acids. The CDR3 DNA reads TGCAGTGCTACGGCATCATCGGGGGGGAGTCTGGATGAGCAGTTCTTC. Residues: CSATASSGGSLDEQFF.

Concerning this clonotype: This may be a read error: a much more frequent sequence differs by one nucleotide. V is TRBV27 and J is TRBJ2-7, with 9 bases fitting TRBD1. The CDR3 totals 14 residues. Trimming cost V 4 bases and J 3 bases; bases outside gene matches: 4. CDR1 and CDR2 from the germline V gene are MNHEY and SMNVEV (reference sequence). CDR3 sequence (DNA): TGTGCCAGCAGTTCCCGGGACAGGGACTACGAGCAGTACTTC. This codes for CASSSRDRDYEQYF.

This clonotype occurred a few times. The rearrangement joins TRBV28 to TRBJ2-7, with unresolved D. Per the germline V gene, CDR1 is MDHEN and CDR2 is SYDVKM. This CDR3 is built from 13 residues. V was trimmed by 6 bases and J by 0 bases, leaving 9 bases between them. CDR3 residues: CASRELPSYEQYF. The CDR3 DNA follows: TGTGCCAGCAGGGAACTGCCCTCCTACGAGCAGTACTTC.